The rows below give T cell receptor beta chains drawn from one sample of a study of patients and donors after allogeneic stem cell transplantation. TCRdb fed the RT-PCR reads into MiXCR, producing one record per CDR3 protein. Among 160,000 or so distinct CDR3 sequences listed, 24% were seen once. The sequenced sample was blood, either unsorted or a sorted T cell fraction (not recorded which). The receptor set was obtained from a human donor who was either an allogeneic HSCT recipient or a stem cell or donor lymphocyte infusion donor (not recorded which). It is not recorded whose cells these are; they may come from a transplant donor. Each CDR3 is given with its conserved first and last residue. The D gene is left open where the match is weak. Clone size appears in some rows only: once, few, many, or a class for an expanded clone.

D: .
size: .
J: TRBJ2-3
V: TRBV5-1
DNA: TGCGCCAGCAGCTTACATTTGGGCCCGGGGGTAAGCACAGATACGCAGTATTTT
CDR3: CASSLHLGPGVSTDTQYF

D: TRBD1
size: .
J: TRBJ1-1
V: TRBV6-1
DNA: TGTGCCAGCAGGGACAGGGAAGCTTTCTTT
CDR3: CASRDREAFF

D: .
size: .
J: TRBJ2-1
V: TRBV20-1
DNA: TGCAGTGCTAGAGACTACAGGGTCAGCTCCTACAATGAGCAGTTCTTC
CDR3: CSARDYRVSSYNEQFF

D: .
size: few
J: TRBJ1-1
V: TRBV12-3/TRBV12-4
DNA: TGTGCCAGCAGTGACCTGGGACTGAAAAAAGCTTTCTTT
CDR3: CASSDLGLKKAFF

D: .
size: .
J: TRBJ1-1
V: TRBV15
DNA: TGTGCCACCAGCAGAGATTGGGGGCAAGGCACTGAAGCTTTCTTT
CDR3: CATSRDWGQGTEAFF

D: .
size: .
J: TRBJ1-6
V: TRBV5-1
DNA: TGCGCCAGCAGCCCCGGACCAACTAATTCACCCCTCCACTTT
CDR3: CASSPGPTNSPLHF

D: TRBD1
size: once
J: TRBJ2-7
V: TRBV27
DNA: TGTGCCAGCAGTTTAGGGACAGGGATATTCCACGAGCAGTACTTC
CDR3: CASSLGTGIFHEQYF

D: .
size: few
J: TRBJ1-5
V: TRBV12-3/TRBV12-4
DNA: TGTGCCAGCAGGGGAGGGTACCAGCCCCAGCATTTT
CDR3: CASRGGYQPQHF

D: .
size: few
J: TRBJ1-2
V: TRBV7-8
DNA: TGTGCCAGCAGCCTGGTATCGACAGGCCTGGGGCGGTACACCTTC
CDR3: CASSLVSTGLGRYTF

D: .
size: .
J: TRBJ2-3
V: TRBV6-2/TRBV6-3
DNA: TGTGCCAGCAGTTACTCGAAACGCCTAGAGTGGATCGCAGATACGCAGTATTTT
CDR3: CASSYSKRLEWIADTQYF

D: .
size: .
J: TRBJ2-5
V: TRBV5-1
DNA: TGCGCCAGCAGCAGGGACACCCTCCAAGAGACCCAGTACTTC
CDR3: CASSRDTLQETQYF

D: .
size: .
J: TRBJ2-7
V: TRBV15
DNA: TGTGCCACCAGTAGGGAGTTCTCCTACGAGCAGTACTTC
CDR3: CATSREFSYEQYF

D: TRBD2
size: .
J: TRBJ2-3
V: TRBV4-3
DNA: TGCGCCAGCAGCCAAATAACTCTAGCGGGAGGCCACATCCCCCAGTATTTT
CDR3: CASSQITLAGGHIPQYF

D: TRBD1
size: few
J: TRBJ2-7
V: TRBV7-9
DNA: TGTGCCAGCAGCTTCAGCCGACAGGGCTCCTACGAGCAGTACTTC
CDR3: CASSFSRQGSYEQYF

D: TRBD2
size: few
J: TRBJ2-4
V: TRBV11-2
DNA: TGTGCCAGCAGCCTACTAGGTGTACTAGCGGACCCGGGAGTCAAAAACATTCAGTACTTC
CDR3: CASSLLGVLADPGVKNIQYF

D: .
size: few
J: TRBJ1-6
V: TRBV6-5
DNA: TGTGCCAGCAGCCAAAAGGGGTATCCCTATAATTCACCCCTCCACTTT
CDR3: CASSQKGYPYNSPLHF

D: .
size: few
J: TRBJ1-2
V: TRBV5-1
DNA: TGCGCCAGCAGCTTGGCTCGGGGGCGAAACTATGGCTACACCTTC
CDR3: CASSLARGRNYGYTF

D: .
size: many
J: TRBJ1-2
V: TRBV4-2
DNA: TGTGCCAGCAGCCAAGGGCTCGACTATGGCTACACCTTC
CDR3: CASSQGLDYGYTF

D: .
size: few
J: TRBJ1-2
V: TRBV5-1
DNA: TGCGCCAGCAGCTTGGTACTCGCCGCCTATGGCTACACCTTC
CDR3: CASSLVLAAYGYTF

D: .
size: .
J: TRBJ2-3
V: TRBV21-1
DNA: TGTGCCAGCCCCACAAGGGAGGCTAACACAGATACGCAGTATTTT
CDR3: CASPTREANTDTQYF

D: TRBD1
size: few
J: TRBJ2-1
V: TRBV20-1
DNA: TGCAGTGCTAATCAGGGGGCGCTGACGCCCGAGGAGCAGTTCTTC
CDR3: CSANQGALTPEEQFF

D: .
size: .
J: TRBJ1-2
V: TRBV19
DNA: TGTGCCAGCGTGGACGACAGAAACTATGGCTACACCTTC
CDR3: CASVDDRNYGYTF

D: .
size: .
J: TRBJ2-3
V: TRBV20-1
DNA: TGCAGTGCTAGGAAAGGTGGGCGGACAGATACGCAGTATTTT
CDR3: CSARKGGRTDTQYF

D: .
size: many
J: TRBJ1-4
V: TRBV4-2
DNA: TGTGCCAGCAGCCAAGAGATCGTCCAGGGAACCTATGAAAAACTGTTTTTT
CDR3: CASSQEIVQGTYEKLFF

D: .
size: .
J: TRBJ2-1
V: TRBV20-1
DNA: TGCAGTGCTAGCATTCAGAGCTCCTACAATGAGCAGTTCTTC
CDR3: CSASIQSSYNEQFF

D: TRBD1
size: .
J: TRBJ1-2
V: TRBV20-1
DNA: TGCAGTGCTAGAGTGGACAGGCCCTATCTGTATGGCTACACCTTC
CDR3: CSARVDRPYLYGYTF